The sequence of this T cell receptor beta chain was determined in a study of Ad26.COV2.S vaccination and SARS-CoV-2 variants. The V segment lost 0 bases and the J segment 9 bases; nucleotides outside the gene matches: 5. CDR3 length equals 15 residues. The V gene's germline CDR1 is SGHVS and CDR2 FQNEAQ. Using immunoSEQ multiplex PCR, the repertoire was profiled, and TCRdb retains in-frame clones only, with some absent. The sample holds around 340,000 clones; about 87% are singletons and the top ten take 6.4%. As to treatment: some 20 received Ad26.COV2.S at low or high dose, single or two shots; roughly five received placebo; per-sample allocation not given. Vaccine and placebo recipients were sampled on day 63 after the first injection.

This sample comprised peripheral blood, obtained in a trial of Ad26.COV2.S vaccine versus placebo. The TCR was taken from a person between 18 and 65 years old who received the Ad26.COV2.S COVID-19 vaccine or a placebo. The rearrangement joins TRBV7-8 to TRBJ2-1; TRBD2 agrees at 10 bases. Here the CDR3 reads CASSLAAGGFSEQFF. For the CDR3, the DNA is TGTGCCAGCAGCTTAGCAGCGGGGGGGTTCAGTGAGCAGTTCTTC.